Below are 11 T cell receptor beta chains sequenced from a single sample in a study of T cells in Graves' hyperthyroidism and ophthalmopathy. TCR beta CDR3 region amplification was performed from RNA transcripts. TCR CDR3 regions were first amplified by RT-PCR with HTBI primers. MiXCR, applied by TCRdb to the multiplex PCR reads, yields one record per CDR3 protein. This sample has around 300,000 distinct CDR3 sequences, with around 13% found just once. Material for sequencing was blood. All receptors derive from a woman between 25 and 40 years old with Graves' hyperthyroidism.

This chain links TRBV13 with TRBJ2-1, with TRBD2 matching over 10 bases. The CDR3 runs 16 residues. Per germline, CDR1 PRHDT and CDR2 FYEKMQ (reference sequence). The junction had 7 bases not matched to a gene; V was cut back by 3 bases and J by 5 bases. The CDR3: CASSFIGLADHNEQFF. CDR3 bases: TGTGCCAGCAGCTTCATCGGACTAGCGGACCACAATGAGCAGTTCTTC.

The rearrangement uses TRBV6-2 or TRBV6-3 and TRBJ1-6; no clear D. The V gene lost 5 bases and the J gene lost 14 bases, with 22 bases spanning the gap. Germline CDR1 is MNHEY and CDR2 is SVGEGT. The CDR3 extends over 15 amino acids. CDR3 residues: CASSDLGRGVGALHF. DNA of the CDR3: TGTGCCAGCAGTGACCTAGGACGGGGTGTCGGGGCCCTCCACTTT.

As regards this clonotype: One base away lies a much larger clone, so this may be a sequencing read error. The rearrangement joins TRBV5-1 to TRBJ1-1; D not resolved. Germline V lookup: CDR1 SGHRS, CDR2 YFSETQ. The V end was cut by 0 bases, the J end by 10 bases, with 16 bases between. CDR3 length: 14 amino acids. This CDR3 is CASSLDGLGPGAFF. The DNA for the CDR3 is TGCGCCAGCAGCTTGGACGGGCTTGGTCCTGGAGCTTTCTTT. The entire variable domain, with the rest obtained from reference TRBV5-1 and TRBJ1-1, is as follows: KAGVTQTPRYLIKTRGQQVTLSCSPISGHRSVSWYQQTPGQGLQFLFEYFSETQRNKGNFPGRFSGRQFSNSRSEMNVSTLELGDSALYLCASSLDGLGPGAFFGQGTRLTVV.

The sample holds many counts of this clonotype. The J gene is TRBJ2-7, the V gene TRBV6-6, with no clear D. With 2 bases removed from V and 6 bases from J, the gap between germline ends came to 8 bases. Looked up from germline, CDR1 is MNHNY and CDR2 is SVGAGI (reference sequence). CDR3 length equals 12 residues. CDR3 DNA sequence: TGTGCCAGCAGTTACCTTACGGGCGAGCAGTACTTC. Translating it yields CASSYLTGEQYF.

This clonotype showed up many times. In DNA form, the CDR3 reads TGTGCCAGCAACCAGCGGCCCACAGATACGCAGTATTTT. As protein: CASNQRPTDTQYF. The chain recombines TRBV6-2 or TRBV6-3 with TRBJ2-3, with D tentatively TRBD2 (5 bases). Germline V lookup: CDR1 MNHEY, CDR2 SVGEGT. The V end was cut by 7 bases, the J end by 2 bases, with 10 bases between. CDR3 length equals 13 residues.

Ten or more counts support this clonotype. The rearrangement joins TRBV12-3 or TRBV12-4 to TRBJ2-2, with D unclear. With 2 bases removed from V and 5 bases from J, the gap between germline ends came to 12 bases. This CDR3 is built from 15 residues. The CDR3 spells CASSLNILHTGELFF. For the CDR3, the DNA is TGTGCCAGCAGTTTAAACATCCTTCATACCGGGGAGCTGTTTTTT.

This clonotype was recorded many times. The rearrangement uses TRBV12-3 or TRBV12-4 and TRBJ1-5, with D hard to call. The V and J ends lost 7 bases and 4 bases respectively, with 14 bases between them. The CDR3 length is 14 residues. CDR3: CASTHGRPNQPQHF. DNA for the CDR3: TGTGCCAGCACCCACGGACGGCCGAATCAGCCCCAGCATTTT.

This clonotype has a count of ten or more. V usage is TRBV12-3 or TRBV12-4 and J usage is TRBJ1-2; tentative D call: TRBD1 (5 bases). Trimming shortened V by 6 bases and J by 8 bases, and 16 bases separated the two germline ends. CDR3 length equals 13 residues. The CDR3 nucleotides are TGTGCCAGCAGGGGGGGGAGGGTAAGAGGCTACACCTTC. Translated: CASRGGRVRGYTF.

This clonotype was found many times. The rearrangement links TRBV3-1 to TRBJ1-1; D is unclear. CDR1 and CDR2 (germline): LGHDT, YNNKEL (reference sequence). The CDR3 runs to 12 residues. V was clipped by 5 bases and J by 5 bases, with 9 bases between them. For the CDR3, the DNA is TGTGCCAGCAGCGAACGGCGGACTGAAGCTTTCTTT. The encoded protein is CASSERRTEAFF.

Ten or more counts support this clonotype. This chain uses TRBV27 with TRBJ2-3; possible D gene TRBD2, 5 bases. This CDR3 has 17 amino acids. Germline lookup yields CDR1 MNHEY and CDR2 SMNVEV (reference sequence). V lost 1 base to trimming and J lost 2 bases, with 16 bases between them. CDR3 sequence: CASSLLPGTTLTDTQYF. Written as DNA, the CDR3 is TGTGCCAGCAGTTTATTACCGGGAACTACGCTCACAGATACGCAGTATTTT.

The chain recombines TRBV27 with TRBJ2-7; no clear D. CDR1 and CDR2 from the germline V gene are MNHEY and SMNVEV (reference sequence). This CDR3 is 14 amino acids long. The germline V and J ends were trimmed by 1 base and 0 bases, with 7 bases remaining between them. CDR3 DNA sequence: TGTGCCAGCAGTTTATTGGCAGCCTCCTACGAGCAGTACTTC. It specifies CASSLLAASYEQYF.